This T cell receptor (beta chain) was sequenced for a study of blood T cell repertoires in COVID-19. Everyone who took part was roughly 18 to 95 years old, and they came from over 20 US areas. Categorization into cohorts depended on clinical history that participants reported. All recovered Cohort 3 donors got two negative PCRs, got clearance, or saw symptom resolution. The data were produced by immunoSEQ multiplex PCR, yet TCRdb's version contains in-frame clones alone and is incomplete. The sample holds some 150,000 clones, 80% to 90% seen once. V shed 4 bases and J 0 bases; nucleotides not matched to a gene: 2. The germline V gene has CDR1 LGHDT and CDR2 YNNKEL (reference sequence). This CDR3 is 14 amino acids long.

The TCR originated in a man aged 50-60 years who had recovered from COVID-19. This rearrangement joins TRBV3-1 (or the pseudogene TRBV3-2) to TRBJ2-7, with TRBD1 matching 8 bases. The sample was PBMCs or T cells enriched from blood (not recorded which). As DNA, the CDR3 is TGTGCCAGCAGCCTTCAGGGGGCCTCCTACGAGCAGTACTTC. Protein: CASSLQGASYEQYF.